The rows below give T cell receptor beta chains drawn from one sample of a study of T cell responses to AZD1222 COVID-19 vaccine. The protocol was immunoSEQ multiplex PCR, while the TCRdb copy is restricted to in-frame clones and leaves out a portion. The sample lists some 190,000 clones; 70% to 90% were seen once. Sequenced material: peripheral blood, taken on day 0 of AZD1222 vaccination. These receptors all come from an adult in good health. The CDR3 runs from the conserved cysteine through the conserved F or W. D genes are given only for firm matches. The size entry is marked missing in some rows and otherwise reads once, few, many or a size class.

j_call: TRBJ2-1; clone_size: .; v_call: TRBV7-2; d_call: TRBD2; cdr3_aa: CASSFRVAGGGEQFF; cdr3_nt: TGTGCCAGCAGCTTCCGGGTAGCGGGGGGAGGAGAGCAGTTCTTC
j_call: TRBJ1-4; clone_size: .; v_call: TRBV7-9; d_call: .; cdr3_aa: CASSPSPGLRGEKLFF; cdr3_nt: TGTGCCAGCAGCCCATCGCCCGGGTTGCGGGGGGAAAAACTGTTTTTT
j_call: TRBJ1-1; clone_size: once; v_call: TRBV11-1; d_call: .; cdr3_aa: CASYGPGGTEAFF; cdr3_nt: TGTGCCAGTTACGGACCTGGGGGTACTGAAGCTTTCTTT
j_call: TRBJ2-2; clone_size: .; v_call: TRBV7-2; d_call: .; cdr3_aa: CASSLVARRSTGELFF; cdr3_nt: TGTGCCAGCAGCTTAGTTGCTAGACGGAGCACCGGGGAGCTGTTTTTT
j_call: TRBJ1-2; clone_size: .; v_call: TRBV7-8; d_call: .; cdr3_aa: CASSPIEDYGYTF; cdr3_nt: TGTGCCAGCAGCCCCATTGAGGACTATGGCTACACCTTC
j_call: TRBJ1-3; clone_size: .; v_call: TRBV11-2; d_call: .; cdr3_aa: CASSLGGGSGNTIYF; cdr3_nt: TGTGCCAGCAGCCTAGGAGGGGGCTCTGGAAACACCATATATTTT
j_call: TRBJ1-1; clone_size: .; v_call: TRBV29-1; d_call: .; cdr3_aa: CSVSPDRNTEAFF; cdr3_nt: TGCAGCGTTTCACCGGACAGGAACACTGAAGCTTTCTTT
j_call: TRBJ2-7; clone_size: once; v_call: TRBV7-2; d_call: .; cdr3_aa: CASSLVGGVSSYEQYF; cdr3_nt: TGTGCCAGCAGCTTAGTGGGCGGGGTTAGCTCCTACGAGCAGTACTTC
j_call: TRBJ1-5; clone_size: .; v_call: TRBV7-2; d_call: .; cdr3_aa: CASSLRGGSNQPQHF; cdr3_nt: TGTGCCAGCAGCTTACGGGGAGGAAGCAATCAGCCCCAGCATTTT
j_call: TRBJ1-1; clone_size: .; v_call: TRBV27; d_call: .; cdr3_aa: CASSLSRRSTEAFF; cdr3_nt: TGTGCCAGCAGTTTGTCCCGACGATCCACTGAAGCTTTCTTT
j_call: TRBJ2-7; clone_size: .; v_call: TRBV28; d_call: TRBD1; cdr3_aa: CASSSPGTASYEQYF; cdr3_nt: TGTGCCAGCAGTTCCCCCGGGACAGCCTCCTACGAGCAGTACTTC
j_call: TRBJ2-2; clone_size: .; v_call: TRBV2; d_call: TRBD2; cdr3_aa: CASSEWSGVTGELFF; cdr3_nt: TGTGCCAGCAGTGAATGGAGCGGGGTTACCGGGGAGCTGTTTTTT
j_call: TRBJ2-1; clone_size: .; v_call: TRBV6-5; d_call: TRBD2; cdr3_aa: CASSSLAGGIFNEQFF; cdr3_nt: TGTGCCAGCAGTTCTCTAGCGGGGGGGATATTCAATGAGCAGTTCTTC
j_call: TRBJ1-5; clone_size: .; v_call: TRBV12-5; d_call: TRBD1; cdr3_aa: CASSYTGVGLDQPQHF; cdr3_nt: TGTGCTAGTTCTTATACAGGGGTTGGGTTGGATCAGCCCCAGCATTTT
j_call: TRBJ2-1; clone_size: .; v_call: TRBV2; d_call: .; cdr3_aa: CASSMTDYNEQFF; cdr3_nt: TGTGCCAGCAGTATGACGGACTACAATGAGCAGTTCTTC
j_call: TRBJ1-5; clone_size: once; v_call: TRBV2; d_call: .; cdr3_aa: CASTRTAAGPYSNQPQHF; cdr3_nt: TGTGCCAGCACCCGGACCGCAGCCGGCCCTTATAGCAATCAGCCCCAGCATTTT
j_call: TRBJ2-5; clone_size: .; v_call: TRBV7-5; d_call: .; cdr3_aa: CARSVTVRDRRFQETQYF; cdr3_nt: TGTGCCAGAAGCGTTACCGTCCGGGACAGGAGATTCCAAGAGACCCAGTACTTC
j_call: TRBJ1-2; clone_size: .; v_call: TRBV3-1/TRBV3-2; d_call: TRBD1; cdr3_aa: CASSQIGQGWRGYTF; cdr3_nt: TGTGCCAGCAGCCAAATCGGACAGGGCTGGAGGGGCTACACCTTC
j_call: TRBJ1-4; clone_size: .; v_call: TRBV5-1; d_call: .; cdr3_aa: CASSTRVSMWRPNEKLFF; cdr3_nt: TGCGCCAGCAGCACCCGGGTCAGTATGTGGCGGCCGAATGAAAAACTGTTTTTT
j_call: TRBJ2-7; clone_size: .; v_call: TRBV27; d_call: .; cdr3_aa: CASSPGVYEQYF; cdr3_nt: TGTGCCAGCAGTCCGGGGGTCTACGAGCAGTACTTC
j_call: TRBJ1-5; clone_size: .; v_call: TRBV12-3/TRBV12-4; d_call: .; cdr3_aa: CASTLRNQPQHF; cdr3_nt: TGTGCCAGCACCCTGCGCAATCAGCCCCAGCATTTT
j_call: TRBJ2-7; clone_size: .; v_call: TRBV5-1; d_call: TRBD1; cdr3_aa: CASSVGQATYEQYF; cdr3_nt: TGCGCCAGCAGCGTGGGACAGGCTACCTACGAGCAGTACTTC
j_call: TRBJ1-4; clone_size: .; v_call: TRBV19; d_call: TRBD1; cdr3_aa: CASSIGGTGDEKLFF; cdr3_nt: TGTGCCAGTAGTATAGGGGGGACAGGTGATGAAAAACTGTTTTTT
j_call: TRBJ2-1; clone_size: .; v_call: TRBV5-1; d_call: TRBD2; cdr3_aa: CASSLATSGGPLYNEQFF; cdr3_nt: TGCGCCAGCAGCTTGGCTACTAGCGGGGGGCCCCTCTACAATGAGCAGTTCTTC
j_call: TRBJ1-1; clone_size: .; v_call: TRBV7-9; d_call: TRBD1; cdr3_aa: CASSPYRIQGERGNTEAFF; cdr3_nt: TGTGCCAGCAGCCCTTATAGGATACAGGGGGAAAGAGGGAACACTGAAGCTTTCTTT
j_call: TRBJ1-5; clone_size: .; v_call: TRBV19; d_call: TRBD1; cdr3_aa: CASSPWTGGDYSNQPQHF; cdr3_nt: TGTGCCAGTAGTCCTTGGACAGGGGGCGATTATAGCAATCAGCCCCAGCATTTT
j_call: TRBJ1-1; clone_size: .; v_call: TRBV7-9; d_call: TRBD1; cdr3_aa: CASSEGAENTEAFF; cdr3_nt: TGTGCCAGCAGCGAGGGGGCGGAGAACACTGAAGCTTTCTTT
j_call: TRBJ1-6; clone_size: few; v_call: TRBV9; d_call: TRBD1; cdr3_aa: CASSAGTGSNSPLHF; cdr3_nt: TGTGCCAGCAGCGCTGGGACAGGTTCAAATTCACCCCTCCACTTT
j_call: TRBJ1-4; clone_size: .; v_call: TRBV7-2; d_call: .; cdr3_aa: CASSPEGVTNEKLFF; cdr3_nt: TGTGCCAGCAGCCCCGAAGGGGTGACTAATGAAAAACTGTTTTTT
j_call: TRBJ1-1; clone_size: once; v_call: TRBV2; d_call: .; cdr3_aa: CASRRSGIAEAFF; cdr3_nt: TGTGCCAGCAGAAGGTCAGGGATCGCTGAAGCTTTCTTT
j_call: TRBJ2-3; clone_size: once; v_call: TRBV19; d_call: .; cdr3_aa: CASSMGIPDTQYF; cdr3_nt: TGTGCCAGTAGTATGGGTATTCCAGATACGCAGTATTTT
j_call: TRBJ1-2; clone_size: .; v_call: TRBV14; d_call: .; cdr3_aa: CASSQEASYGYTF; cdr3_nt: TGTGCCAGCAGCCAAGAGGCAAGTTATGGCTACACCTTC
j_call: TRBJ1-1; clone_size: .; v_call: TRBV11-2; d_call: .; cdr3_aa: CASSFPTNTEAFF; cdr3_nt: TGTGCCAGCAGCTTTCCTACGAACACTGAAGCTTTCTTT
j_call: TRBJ1-1; clone_size: few; v_call: TRBV21-1; d_call: .; cdr3_aa: CASSRDRGLGAEAFF; cdr3_nt: TGTGCCAGCAGCAGAGACAGGGGGCTGGGCGCTGAAGCTTTCTTT
j_call: TRBJ1-4; clone_size: few; v_call: TRBV3-1/TRBV3-2; d_call: .; cdr3_aa: CASSGGHEKLFF; cdr3_nt: TGTGCCAGCAGCGGAGGGCATGAAAAACTGTTTTTT
j_call: TRBJ1-1; clone_size: .; v_call: TRBV12-3/TRBV12-4; d_call: .; cdr3_aa: CASSFRGYTEAFF; cdr3_nt: TGTGCCAGCAGTTTCCGGGGATACACTGAAGCTTTCTTT
j_call: TRBJ2-7; clone_size: .; v_call: TRBV28; d_call: TRBD1; cdr3_aa: CASSWTGGSYEQYF; cdr3_nt: TGTGCCAGCAGCTGGACAGGGGGCTCCTACGAGCAGTACTTC
j_call: TRBJ2-7; clone_size: .; v_call: TRBV6-2/TRBV6-3; d_call: .; cdr3_aa: CASSGARHEQYF; cdr3_nt: TGTGCCAGCAGTGGGGCTCGCCACGAGCAGTACTTC
j_call: TRBJ1-1; clone_size: .; v_call: TRBV10-2; d_call: TRBD1; cdr3_aa: CASRPDRGLNVQNTEAFF; cdr3_nt: TGCGCCAGCAGACCCGACAGGGGGCTAAATGTCCAGAACACTGAAGCTTTCTTT
j_call: TRBJ2-3; clone_size: .; v_call: TRBV6-2/TRBV6-3; d_call: TRBD2; cdr3_aa: CASSYGTPGLARTDTQYF; cdr3_nt: TGTGCCAGCAGTTACGGTACACCGGGACTAGCCCGCACAGATACGCAGTATTTT
j_call: TRBJ2-3; clone_size: .; v_call: TRBV7-9; d_call: .; cdr3_aa: CASSFQRVMSTDTQYF; cdr3_nt: TGTGCCAGCAGCTTTCAGCGGGTTATGAGCACAGATACGCAGTATTTT
j_call: TRBJ2-7; clone_size: .; v_call: TRBV4-2; d_call: TRBD2; cdr3_aa: CASSQGLAGAEQYF; cdr3_nt: TGTGCCAGCAGCCAAGGGCTAGCGGGGGCCGAGCAGTACTTC
j_call: TRBJ1-5; clone_size: .; v_call: TRBV19; d_call: .; cdr3_aa: CASSMSAGLPSNQPQHF; cdr3_nt: TGTGCCAGTAGTATGAGTGCAGGGCTCCCTTCCAATCAGCCCCAGCATTTT
j_call: TRBJ2-1; clone_size: .; v_call: TRBV19; d_call: TRBD2; cdr3_aa: CASSIAGTRGNEQFF; cdr3_nt: TGTGCCAGTAGTATAGCCGGGACTAGGGGCAATGAGCAGTTCTTC
j_call: TRBJ2-2; clone_size: .; v_call: TRBV5-1; d_call: .; cdr3_aa: CASSLAINTGELFF; cdr3_nt: TGCGCCAGCAGCTTGGCGATCAACACCGGGGAGCTGTTTTTT
j_call: TRBJ1-1; clone_size: once; v_call: TRBV5-1; d_call: .; cdr3_aa: CASSLEVGVNTEAFF; cdr3_nt: TGCGCCAGCAGCTTGGAGGTGGGGGTAAACACTGAAGCTTTCTTT
j_call: TRBJ2-3; clone_size: .; v_call: TRBV2; d_call: .; cdr3_aa: CASSQDGGGTDTQYF; cdr3_nt: TGTGCCAGCAGCCAGGATGGGGGAGGCACAGATACGCAGTATTTT
j_call: TRBJ1-1; clone_size: once; v_call: TRBV27; d_call: .; cdr3_aa: CASSPTRARALDTEAFF; cdr3_nt: TGTGCCAGCAGCCCCACTCGCGCAAGGGCGTTGGACACTGAAGCTTTCTTT
j_call: TRBJ2-3; clone_size: .; v_call: TRBV5-4; d_call: .; cdr3_aa: CASRSSGGSTDTQYF; cdr3_nt: TGTGCCAGCAGGTCGAGCGGAGGTAGCACAGATACGCAGTATTTT
j_call: TRBJ2-7; clone_size: few; v_call: TRBV5-4; d_call: TRBD2; cdr3_aa: CASSLQRGTSYEQYF; cdr3_nt: TGTGCCAGCAGCCTCCAGCGGGGGACCTCCTACGAGCAGTACTTC
j_call: TRBJ2-7; clone_size: .; v_call: TRBV19; d_call: .; cdr3_aa: CASSIGPGQPFGYEQYF; cdr3_nt: TGTGCCAGTAGTATAGGGCCAGGACAACCCTTTGGCTACGAGCAGTACTTC
j_call: TRBJ2-5; clone_size: .; v_call: TRBV5-6; d_call: TRBD1; cdr3_aa: CASSVDRVGETQYF; cdr3_nt: TGTGCCAGCAGCGTGGACAGGGTGGGAGAGACCCAGTACTTC
j_call: TRBJ1-2; clone_size: .; v_call: TRBV28; d_call: TRBD1; cdr3_aa: CASSLTGADHYGYTF; cdr3_nt: TGTGCCAGCAGTTTAACAGGGGCCGATCACTATGGCTACACCTTC
j_call: TRBJ2-3; clone_size: .; v_call: TRBV10-2; d_call: .; cdr3_aa: CASLIPGETSTDTQYF; cdr3_nt: TGCGCCAGCCTAATACCAGGGGAAACTAGCACAGATACGCAGTATTTT
j_call: TRBJ2-5; clone_size: .; v_call: TRBV9; d_call: .; cdr3_aa: CASSVVGGRETQYF; cdr3_nt: TGTGCCAGCAGCGTAGTCGGGGGCCGGGAGACCCAGTACTTC
j_call: TRBJ2-5; clone_size: .; v_call: TRBV4-1; d_call: .; cdr3_aa: CASSQDTRGQETQYF; cdr3_nt: TGCGCCAGCAGCCAAGATACGAGGGGCCAGGAGACCCAGTACTTC
j_call: TRBJ1-2; clone_size: .; v_call: TRBV7-3; d_call: .; cdr3_aa: CASSSYLGEGYTF; cdr3_nt: TGTGCCAGCAGCTCATACCTTGGGGAGGGCTACACCTTC
j_call: TRBJ2-7; clone_size: once; v_call: TRBV7-2; d_call: .; cdr3_aa: CASSFDRRYEQYF; cdr3_nt: TGTGCCAGCAGCTTCGACAGGCGGTACGAGCAGTACTTC
j_call: TRBJ1-6; clone_size: .; v_call: TRBV27; d_call: .; cdr3_aa: CASSLPDRDSSYNSPLHF; cdr3_nt: TGTGCCAGCAGTTTGCCGGACAGAGATAGCTCCTATAATTCACCCCTCCACTTT
j_call: TRBJ2-4; clone_size: .; v_call: TRBV7-2; d_call: TRBD2; cdr3_aa: CASSLVGGGAVQNIQYF; cdr3_nt: TGTGCCAGCAGCTTAGTGGGCGGGGGGGCCGTTCAAAACATTCAGTACTTC